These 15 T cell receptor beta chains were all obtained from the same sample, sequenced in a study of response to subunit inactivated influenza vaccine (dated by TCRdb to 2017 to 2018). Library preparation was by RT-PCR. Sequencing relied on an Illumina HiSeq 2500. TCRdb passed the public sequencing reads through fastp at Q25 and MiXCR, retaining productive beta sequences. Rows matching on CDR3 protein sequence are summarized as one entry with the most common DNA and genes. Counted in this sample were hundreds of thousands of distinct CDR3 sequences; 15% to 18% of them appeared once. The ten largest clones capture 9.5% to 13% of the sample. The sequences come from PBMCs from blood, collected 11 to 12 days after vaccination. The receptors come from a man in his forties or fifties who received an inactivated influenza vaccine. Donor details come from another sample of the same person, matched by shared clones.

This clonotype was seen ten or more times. Here the CDR3 reads CASSYRDRQNTEAFF. Here the CDR3 DNA reads TGTGCCAGCAGTTACCGGGACAGGCAGAACACTGAAGCTTTCTTT. V is TRBV6-7 and J is TRBJ1-1, with 8 bases matching TRBD1. TRBV6-7 is an open reading frame whose function is uncertain. The CDR3 loop spans 15 amino acids. Germline trimming cut 2 bases from V and 1 base from J; bases unmatched to any gene: 3.

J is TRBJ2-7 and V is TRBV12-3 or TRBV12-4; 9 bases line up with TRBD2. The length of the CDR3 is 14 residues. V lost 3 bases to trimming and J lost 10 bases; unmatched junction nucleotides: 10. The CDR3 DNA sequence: TGTGCCAGCAGTTTTTCCCCAGCGGGGGGAGACCAGTACTTC. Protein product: CASSFSPAGGDQYF.

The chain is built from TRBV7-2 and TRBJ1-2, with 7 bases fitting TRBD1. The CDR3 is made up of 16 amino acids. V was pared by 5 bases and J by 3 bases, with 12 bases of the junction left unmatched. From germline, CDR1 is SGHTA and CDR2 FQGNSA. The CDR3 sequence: CASSVGTARRYYGYTF. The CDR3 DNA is TGTGCCAGCAGCGTTGGGACAGCCAGGCGGTACTATGGCTACACCTTC.

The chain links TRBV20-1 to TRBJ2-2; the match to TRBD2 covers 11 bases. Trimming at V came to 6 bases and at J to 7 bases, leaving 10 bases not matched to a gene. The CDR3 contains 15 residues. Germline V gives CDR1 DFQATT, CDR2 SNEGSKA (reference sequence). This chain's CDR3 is CSAPTSGSVDGELFF. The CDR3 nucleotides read TGCAGTGCCCCAACTAGCGGGAGCGTCGACGGGGAGCTGTTTTTT.

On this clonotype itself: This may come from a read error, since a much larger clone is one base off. The chain's CDR3 is CASSHQGGNTEAFF. CDR3 nucleotides: TGTGCCAGCAGCCACCAGGGAGGGAACACTGAAGCTTTCTTT. The chain is built from TRBV3-1 and TRBJ1-1, with D possibly being TRBD1 (5 bases). The CDR3 sequence is 14 residues long. Germline CDR1 is LGHDT and CDR2 is YNNKEL (reference sequence). The V gene lost 3 bases and the J gene lost 1 base, with 9 bases spanning the gap. The full variable domain, its missing parts supplied by reference TRBV3-1 and TRBJ1-1, is DTAVSQTPKYLVTQMGNDKSIKCEQNLGHDTMYWYKQDSKKFLKIMFSYNNKELIINETVPNRFSPKSPDKAHLNLHINSLELGDSAVYFCASSHQGGNTEAFFGQGTRLTVV.

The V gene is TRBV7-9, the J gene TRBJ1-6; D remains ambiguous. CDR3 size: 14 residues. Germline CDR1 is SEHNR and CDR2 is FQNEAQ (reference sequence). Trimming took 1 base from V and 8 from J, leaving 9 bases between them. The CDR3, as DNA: TGTGCCAGCAGCTTAGGGTCGATCTATTCACCCCTCCACTTT. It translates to CASSLGSIYSPLHF.

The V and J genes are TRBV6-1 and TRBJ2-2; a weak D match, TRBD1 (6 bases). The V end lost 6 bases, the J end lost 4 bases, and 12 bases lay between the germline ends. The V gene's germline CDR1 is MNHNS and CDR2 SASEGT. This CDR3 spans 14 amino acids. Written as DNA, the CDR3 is TGTGCCAGCAGCAGACAGGTCACCACCGGGGAGCTGTTTTTT. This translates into CASSRQVTTGELFF.

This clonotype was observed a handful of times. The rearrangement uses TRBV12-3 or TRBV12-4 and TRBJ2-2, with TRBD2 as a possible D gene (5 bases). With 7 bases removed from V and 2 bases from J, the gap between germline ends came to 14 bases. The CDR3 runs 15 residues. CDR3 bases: TGTGCCAGCAATCCCGAGGGCAAAAACACCGGGGAGCTGTTTTTT. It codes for CASNPEGKNTGELFF.

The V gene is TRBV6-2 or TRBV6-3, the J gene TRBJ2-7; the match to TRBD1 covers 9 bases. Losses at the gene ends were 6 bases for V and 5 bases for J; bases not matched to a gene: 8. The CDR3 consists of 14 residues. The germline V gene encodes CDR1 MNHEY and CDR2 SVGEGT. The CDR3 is CASSPGTGRDEQYF. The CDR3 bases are TGTGCCAGCAGCCCCGGGACAGGGAGGGACGAGCAGTACTTC.

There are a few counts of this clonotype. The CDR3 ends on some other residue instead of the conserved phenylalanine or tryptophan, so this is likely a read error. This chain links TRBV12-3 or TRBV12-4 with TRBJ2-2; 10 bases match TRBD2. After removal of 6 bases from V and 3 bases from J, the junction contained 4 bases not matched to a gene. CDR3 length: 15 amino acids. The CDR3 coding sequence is TGTGCCAGCAGCCCCAGCGGGGGGGACACCGGGGAGCTGTTTCTT. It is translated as CASSPSGGDTGELFL.

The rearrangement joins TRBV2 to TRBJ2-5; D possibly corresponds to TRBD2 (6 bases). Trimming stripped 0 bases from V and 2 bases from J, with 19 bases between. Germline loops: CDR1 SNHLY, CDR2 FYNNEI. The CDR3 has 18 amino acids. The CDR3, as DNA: TGTGCCAGCAGTGAAGCGCTTCCAGTTCTTGGAGGGCAAGAGACCCAGTACTTC. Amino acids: CASSEALPVLGGQETQYF.

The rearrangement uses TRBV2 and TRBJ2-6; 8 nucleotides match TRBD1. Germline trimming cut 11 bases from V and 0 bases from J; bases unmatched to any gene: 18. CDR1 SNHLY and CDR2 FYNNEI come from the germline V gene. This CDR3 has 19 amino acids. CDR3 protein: CAFSLSGQGGSSGANVLTF. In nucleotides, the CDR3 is TGTGCCTTCAGTTTATCTGGACAGGGAGGATCCTCTGGGGCCAACGTCCTGACTTTC. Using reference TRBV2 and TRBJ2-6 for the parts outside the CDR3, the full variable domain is EPEVTQTPSHQVTQMGQEVILRCVPISNHLYFYWYRQILGQKVEFLVSFYNNEISEKSEIFDDQFSVERPDGSNFTLKIRSTKLEDSAMYFCAFSLSGQGGSSGANVLTFGAGSRLTVL.

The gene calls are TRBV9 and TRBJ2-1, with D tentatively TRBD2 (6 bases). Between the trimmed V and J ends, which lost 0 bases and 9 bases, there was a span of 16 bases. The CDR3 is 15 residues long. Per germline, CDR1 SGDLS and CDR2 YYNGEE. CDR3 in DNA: TGTGCCAGCAGCGTAGAGGACTACCGAGCTACTGAGCAGTTCTTC. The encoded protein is CASSVEDYRATEQFF.

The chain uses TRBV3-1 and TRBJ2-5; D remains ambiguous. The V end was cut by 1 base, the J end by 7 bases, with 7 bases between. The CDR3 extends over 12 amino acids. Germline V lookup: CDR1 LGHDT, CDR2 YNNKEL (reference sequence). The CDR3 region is CASSQARLTQYF. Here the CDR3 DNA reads TGTGCCAGCAGCCAAGCACGCCTGACCCAGTACTTC.

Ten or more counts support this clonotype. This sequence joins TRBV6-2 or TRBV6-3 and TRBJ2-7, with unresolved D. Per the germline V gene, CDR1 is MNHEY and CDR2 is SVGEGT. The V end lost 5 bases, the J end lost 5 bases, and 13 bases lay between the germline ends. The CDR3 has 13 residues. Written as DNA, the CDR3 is TGTGCCAGCAGTGCGACCTTATACAACGAGCAGTACTTC. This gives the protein CASSATLYNEQYF.